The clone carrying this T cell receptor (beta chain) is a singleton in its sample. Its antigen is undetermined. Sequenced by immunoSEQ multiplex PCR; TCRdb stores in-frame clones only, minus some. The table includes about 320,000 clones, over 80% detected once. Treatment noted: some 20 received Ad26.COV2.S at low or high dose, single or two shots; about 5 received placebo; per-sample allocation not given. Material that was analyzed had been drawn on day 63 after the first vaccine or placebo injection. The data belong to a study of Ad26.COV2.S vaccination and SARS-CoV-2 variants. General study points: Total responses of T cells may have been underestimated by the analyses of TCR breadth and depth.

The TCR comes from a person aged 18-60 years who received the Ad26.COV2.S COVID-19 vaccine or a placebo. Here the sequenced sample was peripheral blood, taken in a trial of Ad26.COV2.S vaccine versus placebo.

The CDR3 DNA reads TGCAGTGCTAGTGGGCAGGCGGCGCTTAACTATGGCTACACCTTC. Its translation: CSASGQAALNYGYTF. This chain links TRBV20-1 with TRBJ1-2; the D is unclear. The V gene lost 3 bases and the J gene lost 1 base, with 15 bases spanning the gap. Germline V lookup: CDR1 DFQATT, CDR2 SNEGSKA (reference sequence). The CDR3 runs to 15 residues.